This TCR beta chain was sequenced for a study of blood T cell repertoires in COVID-19. Overall study context: Collection of acute and convalescent COVID-19 samples took place in the United States, Italy and Spain.

Original analysis: How many nucleated cells were present was estimated from reference gene primer amplification. Generated by immunoSEQ multiplex PCR, the TCRdb table keeps only in-frame clones and is missing some. V, J and clone size derive from that table, while D and trimming were established from the DNA sequence. Here the sample spans tens of thousands of clones, 85% to 90% being singletons. Seattle's cohort entered during active infection and was followed longitudinally. Specimen: peripheral blood. This clonotype was obtained from a woman aged 60 to 75 with COVID-19, enrolled during active disease.

This CDR3 is CASRIAIPGGLGDTQYF. The CDR3 DNA follows: TGTGCCAGCAGGATAGCGATCCCTGGAGGGCTGGGAGATACGCAGTATTTT. This chain links TRBV7-8 with TRBJ2-3; D possibly corresponds to TRBD2 (6 bases). Germline assignment: CDR1 SGHVS and CDR2 FQNEAQ. V was cut by 6 bases and J by 5 bases, with 24 bases left in between. CDR3 length: 17 residues.